The clone carrying this T cell receptor (beta chain) was detected ten times or more. TRAV and TRBV primers primed cDNA for both TCRalpha and TCRbeta. TCRs underwent around 20 PCR cycles of amplification with a constant-region primer and V-primer adapter. After the mRNA was isolated, it was amplified using in vitro transcription. TCRdb passed the reads through MiXCR, listing each CDR3 protein once. The sample contains around 100,000 distinct CDR3 sequences, 20% to 25% of which appear only once. The record originates from a study of low-dose radiotherapy and immunotherapy resistance in tumors. Across the whole study: Patients took aspirin 300 mg by mouth once daily. This continued for four cycles, starting on cycle 1 day 1.

Time point given: after trial treatment. Noted treatment: LDRT plus nivolumab, ipilimumab, low-dose cyclophosphamide and aspirin (RACIN trial). Those who qualified had advanced solid tumors (lacking tumor-infiltrating lymphocytes). The germline gives CDR1 SGHAT, CDR2 FQNNGV. V was cut by 6 bases and J by 4 bases, with 15 bases left in between. The CDR3 runs 15 residues. The material sequenced was PBMCs, taken after low-dose radiotherapy plus immunotherapy. V and J are TRBV11-2 and TRBJ1-4; perhaps TRBD1 as D (6 bases). This receptor was identified in a female donor with ovarian cancer. CDR3 nucleotide sequence: TGTGCCAGCAGTTTCCAGACAGGAATTAATGAAAAACTGTTTTTT. Translation: CASSFQTGINEKLFF.